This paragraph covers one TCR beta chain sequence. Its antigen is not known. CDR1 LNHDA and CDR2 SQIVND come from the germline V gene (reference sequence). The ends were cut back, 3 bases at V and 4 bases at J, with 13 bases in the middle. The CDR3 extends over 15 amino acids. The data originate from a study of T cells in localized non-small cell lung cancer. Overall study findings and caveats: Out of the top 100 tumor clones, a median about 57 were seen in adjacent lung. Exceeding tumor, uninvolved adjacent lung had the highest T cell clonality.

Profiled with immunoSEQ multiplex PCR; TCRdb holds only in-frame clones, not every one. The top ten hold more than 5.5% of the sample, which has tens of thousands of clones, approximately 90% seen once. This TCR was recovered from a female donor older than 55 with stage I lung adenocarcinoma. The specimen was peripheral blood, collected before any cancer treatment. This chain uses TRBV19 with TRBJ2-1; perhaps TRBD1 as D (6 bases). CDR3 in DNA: TGTGCCAGTAGTATTCTGAGGGGGTCATACAATGAGCAGTTCTTC. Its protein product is CASSILRGSYNEQFF. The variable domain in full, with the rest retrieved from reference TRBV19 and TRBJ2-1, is DGGITQSPKYLFRKEGQNVTLSCEQNLNHDAMYWYRQDPGQGLRLIYYSQIVNDFQKGDIAEGYSVSREKKESFPLTVTSAQKNPTAFYLCASSILRGSYNEQFFGPGTRLTVL.